The 22 T cell receptor beta chains presented below share a single source sample, sequenced in a study of CD8 T cells in Susac syndrome. About 0.5 to 1 ug RNA was reverse transcribed with random hexamers. Each CDR3 protein gets one entry after TCRdb re-called the immunoSEQ multiplex PCR reads with MiXCR. The table includes about 47,000 distinct CDR3 sequences, 92% detected once. Sequencing was performed on CD8+ T cells from PBMCs. The receptors here all came from a human donor in good health.

The chain combines TRBV6-6 with TRBJ2-2; tentatively, D is TRBD2 (5 bases). Germline loops: CDR1 MNHNY, CDR2 SVGAGI (reference sequence). V was pared by 6 bases and J by 7 bases, with 9 bases between. This CDR3 is built from 12 residues. DNA of the CDR3: TGTGCCAGCAGCCTAGAGGGCGGGGAGCTGTTTTTT. It codes for CASSLEGGELFF.

The rearrangement links TRBV3-1 to TRBJ2-1, with 12 bases aligning to TRBD1. Germline V gene sequence: CDR1 LGHDT, CDR2 YNNKEL (reference sequence). There are 16 residues in the CDR3. Germline trimming cut 6 bases from V and 10 bases from J; bases unmatched to any gene: 13. The CDR3 sequence is CASRPNPGTGGNEQFF. The CDR3 region has the DNA TGTGCCAGCAGGCCAAACCCCGGGACAGGGGGCAACGAGCAGTTCTTC.

The V call is TRBV27, the J call TRBJ2-7; no reliable D call. The CDR3 is made up of 13 amino acids. Germline-derived CDR1 and CDR2 are MNHEY and SMNVEV (reference sequence). The ends were cut back, 3 bases at V and 10 bases at J, with 16 bases in the middle. The CDR3 bases are TGTGCCAGCAGTTTGAATCACCTGGCAGGACAGTACTTC. This sequence encodes CASSLNHLAGQYF.

This clonotype came up once. A junction boundary mismatches the germline segment, possibly from a read error. V and J are TRBV7-9 and TRBJ2-5; TRBD2 aligns across 13 bases. CDR1 and CDR2 (germline): SEHNR, FQNEAQ (reference sequence). The CDR3 contains 14 residues. The CDR3 loop reads CASSPEGLAGPKDF. For the CDR3, the DNA is TGTGCCAGCAGCCCCGAGGGACTAGCGGGACCCAAGGACTTC.

This rearrangement joins TRBV5-1 to TRBJ2-7; D could derive from TRBD1 or TRBD2 (6 bases each). Between the trimmed V and J ends, which lost 4 bases and 2 bases, there was a span of 13 bases. Germline V gene data show CDR1 as SGHRS and CDR2 as YFSETQ. The CDR3 spans 14 residues. The CDR3 DNA is TGCGCCAGCAGCGAGGGGGACTCCGCCTACGAGCAGTACTTC. It codes for CASSEGDSAYEQYF.

The rearrangement joins TRBV27 to TRBJ2-7; no reliable D call. Trimming shortened V by 2 bases and J by 6 bases, and 11 bases separated the two germline ends. This CDR3 spans 13 amino acids. Germline values: CDR1 MNHEY, CDR2 SMNVEV (reference sequence). CDR3 coding DNA: TGTGCCAGCAGTTTAACTGGTCCGGGCGAGCAGTACTTC. It codes for CASSLTGPGEQYF.

This sequence joins TRBV29-1 and TRBJ2-7; TRBD2 is a possible D gene (6 bases). Germline V gene data show CDR1 as SQVTM and CDR2 as ANQGSEA. The CDR3 runs 14 residues. V lost 1 base and J 3 bases, leaving 13 bases between the germline ends. The CDR3 region has the DNA TGCAGCGTTGAAGTTAGCGGTCAGCTCTACGAGCAGTACTTC. Protein: CSVEVSGQLYEQYF.

The chain is built from TRBV19 and TRBJ1-2; TRBD1 matches 9 bases. V dropped 5 bases and J dropped 7; count of bases not matched to a gene: 11. CDR1 is LNHDA, CDR2 SQIVND, per germline (reference sequence). The CDR3 consists of 15 residues. The CDR3 loop is CASSDATTGGTGYTF. Written as DNA, the CDR3 is TGTGCCAGTAGTGACGCTACCACAGGGGGCACTGGCTACACCTTC.

The chain couples TRBV5-1 to TRBJ2-1, with D perhaps TRBD1 (6 bases). The germline CDR1 and CDR2 sequences are SGHRS and YFSETQ. The CDR3 is 17 amino acids. With 2 bases removed from V and 8 bases from J, the gap between germline ends came to 23 bases. CDR3 region: CASSLGEMTSRGDEQFF. DNA of the CDR3: TGCGCCAGCAGCTTAGGTGAGATGACATCCAGGGGCGATGAGCAGTTCTTC.

The chain combines TRBV25-1 with TRBJ2-1, with D tentatively TRBD1 or TRBD2 (5 bases each). Germline V gene lookup returns CDR1 MGHDK and CDR2 SYGVNS. The germline V and J ends were trimmed by 8 bases and 10 bases, with 12 bases remaining between them. The CDR3 runs 11 residues. CDR3 DNA sequence: TGTGCCAGCGGCTTGGGGACCGAGCAGTTCTTC. This encodes CASGLGTEQFF.

The rearrangement links TRBV10-3 to TRBJ2-7; TRBD2 matches at 12 bases. V was clipped by 7 bases and J by 2 bases; unmatched bases: 9. The CDR3 runs to 16 residues. From germline, CDR1 is ENHRY and CDR2 SYGVKD. The CDR3 reads CAIMASGRDDPYEQYF. The CDR3 DNA reads TGTGCCATCATGGCTAGCGGGAGGGATGACCCCTACGAGCAGTACTTC.

V and J are TRBV5-8 and TRBJ1-3; D is uncertain. The V and J ends lost 0 bases and 0 bases respectively, with 4 bases between them. Germline V gene data show CDR1 as SGHTS and CDR2 as YDEGEE. The CDR3 runs to 14 residues. The CDR3 region is CASSLGFSGNTIYF. The CDR3 region has the DNA TGTGCCAGCAGCTTGGGGTTCTCTGGAAACACCATATATTTT.

This clonotype was detected only a few times. This rearrangement joins TRBV5-5 to TRBJ1-2, with TRBD1 matching over 7 bases. This CDR3 is built from 13 residues. Germline CDR1 is SGHKS and CDR2 is YYEKEE (reference sequence). Trimming removed 3 bases from V and 3 bases from J; junction bases left unmatched: 2. The CDR3 reads CASSSGTDYGYTF. In nucleotides, the CDR3 is TGTGCCAGCAGCTCCGGGACAGACTATGGCTACACCTTC.

The CDR3 sequence is CASREKGRRAGELFF. In DNA form, the CDR3 reads TGTGCCAGCAGAGAGAAGGGACGGCGGGCCGGGGAGCTGTTTTTT. V usage is TRBV5-6 and J usage is TRBJ2-2; D tentatively fits TRBD1 or TRBD2 (5 bases each). Trimming cost V 5 bases and J 6 bases, with 17 bases left between them. The germline gives CDR1 SGHDT, CDR2 YYEEEE. The CDR3 has 15 amino acids.

This chain joins TRBV4-1 and TRBJ1-1; 8 bases fit TRBD1. Germline V lookup: CDR1 MGHRA, CDR2 YSYEKL. Unmatched junction bases numbered 10, after V lost 5 bases and J lost 8 bases. This CDR3 spans 14 amino acids. The CDR3 DNA follows: TGCGCCAGCAGCTCCGGGACAGGTAAATCGGAAGCTTTCTTT. Protein: CASSSGTGKSEAFF.

J is TRBJ2-5 and V is TRBV2; TRBD2 matches at 12 bases. Germline V gene data show CDR1 as SNHLY and CDR2 as FYNNEI. V trimming: 6 bases; J trimming: 2 bases; junction bases outside the gene matches: 7. The CDR3 covers 16 residues. The CDR3 DNA reads TGTGCCAGCAGACCCCGGACTAGCGGGGCTCAAGAGACCCAGTACTTC. The encoded protein is CASRPRTSGAQETQYF.

The table lists this clonotype with a few counts. J is TRBJ1-2 and V is TRBV12-1; the table names TRBD1, a call not compared with the DNA. TRBV12-1 represents a pseudogene. CDR3 size: 15 residues. CDR3 residues: CASSLSGQGNYGYTF. DNA for the CDR3: TGTGCCAGCAGCTTGTCGGGACAGGGGAACTATGGCTACACCTTC.

V gene TRBV25-1 combines with J gene TRBJ2-1; D is undetermined. Germline V gives CDR1 MGHDK, CDR2 SYGVNS. Trimming removed 5 bases from V and 6 bases from J, with 11 bases in between. This CDR3 has 13 amino acids. Written as DNA, the CDR3 is TGTGCCAGCAGTCTCACGATGGGCAATGAGCAGTTCTTC. The encoded protein is CASSLTMGNEQFF.

This clonotype was counted a single time. The chain links TRBV9 to TRBJ1-2; D remains unclear. This CDR3 is 12 amino acids long. The germline V gene has CDR1 SGDLS and CDR2 YYNGEE. The ends were cut back, 3 bases at V and 8 bases at J, with 11 bases in the middle. In nucleotides, the CDR3 is TGTGCCAGCAGCGGGGCCTCCAGCGGCTACACCTTC. Translation gives CASSGASSGYTF.

The chain couples TRBV4-1 to TRBJ2-5; the match to TRBD2 covers 14 bases. This CDR3 region has 18 residues. V dropped 2 bases and J dropped 5; count of bases not matched to a gene: 10. CDR1 is MGHRA, CDR2 YSYEKL, per germline. The CDR3 DNA reads as TGCGCCAGCAGCCAACCTTGGACTAGCGGGAGGACAAGGGAGACCCAGTACTTC. Its translation: CASSQPWTSGRTRETQYF.

The chain is built from TRBV19 and TRBJ2-1; D gene unclear. This CDR3 region has 11 residues. CDR1 is LNHDA and CDR2 is SQIVND in the germline V gene (reference sequence). Trimming pared 7 bases from V and 10 bases from J, leaving 11 bases between. CDR3 amino acids: CASTLADEQFF. CDR3 coding DNA: TGTGCCAGTACCCTGGCAGACGAGCAGTTCTTC.

Points on this clonotype: The junction and the germline gene differ at one end; a read error may be behind it. The chain carries TRBV19 and TRBJ1-1; no firm D call. This CDR3 has 16 amino acids. Germline V gives CDR1 LNHDA, CDR2 SQIVND (reference sequence). The CDR3, as DNA: TGTGCCAGTAGTATAGATTCCCAGGACCCTGAGGTTGAAGTTTTCTTT. This translates into CASSIDSQDPEVEVFF.